The present entry profiles one T cell receptor (beta chain) with its context. This clone was counted between two and nine times. Its binding antigen is unknown. No quality values exist for individual bases; no much larger clone is one base distant. This entry belongs to a study of beta chain features in type 1 diabetes (dated by TCRdb to 2017 to 2018). Study-level background: Patients and healthy donors did not differ in mean age, gender distribution, total cell number or subset yield. The study compared TCRB repertoires of sorted circulating CD4+ T cell subsets between recently diagnosed type 1 diabetes patients and matched healthy donors. A total of approximately 100 million sorted cells were examined across all samples, and the number of cells per subset was strongly correlated with RNA yield. Regulatory and stem cell-like memory subsets were isolated from only 8 patients and roughly 8 healthy donors, whereas naive and central memory subsets came from all 30 or so donors. Findings and caveats that apply to the study as a whole: PCR may preferentially amplify shorter templates, but because patient and control samples were amplified and corrected together, any resulting skew would affect both groups equally. Because cDNA rather than genomic DNA was sequenced, highly expressing activated cells could have been over-represented, although no difference in activation and CD3 levels was found between groups. At VDJ recombination sites, type 1 diabetes patients had fewer insertions and more deleted nucleotides, which implies abnormalities in thymic rearrangement. Type 1 diabetes patients showed a moderate but significant shortening of TCRB CDR3 length in all four CD4+ subsets. Because small numbers of individuals were included in the HLA sub-analyses, any influence of HLA type on TCRB rearrangement was left unresolved. Naive, central memory and regulatory TCRB repertoires appeared to be more alike among patients than among healthy donors.

The entire isolated RNA was reverse transcribed using the High Capacity cDNA Reverse Transcription Kit, and thus expressed TCRB transcripts were sequenced. Deep immunoSEQ sequencing was performed on naive, central memory and regulatory T cell samples, with an average of around 3.4 million total reads per sample. Sorted cells were lysed in RLT buffer, and RNA was extracted using DNase-treated RNeasy Micro or Mini kits according to cell number. Each cell subset was processed on its own to prevent cross-contamination, while patient and healthy donor samples were processed together. TCRB sequences were amplified from cDNA with the immunoSEQ multiplex PCR, producing 87-bp fragments spanning the CDR3 region. The amplicons were sequenced using the Illumina HiSeq platform. From the authors' description of their analysis: PCR bias was computationally corrected using synthetic template baselines, reads within Hamming distance 2 were collapsed, and singletons that could not be merged were discarded. Reads were aligned against IMGT so that V, D and J genes, CDR3 length and insertions or deletions at six rearrangement sites could be assigned. Clonotype counts were normalized to sorted cell number within each subset before computing true diversity and Gini coefficients with the tcR R package. The overlap coefficient, calculated on TCRB nucleotide sequences, was used to measure repertoire sharing. Out-of-frame TCRB sequences from naive cells were analyzed to stand in for the pre-selection repertoire. TCRdb re-hosts the immuneACCESS table, in-frame sequences only. Its copies lack some clones; in the studies checked, an unresolved V gene accounts for under half of them, and the cause for the rest is not known. V, J and clone size are taken as reported in that table, and D and trimming were inferred from the DNA itself. The sample table contains about 650,000 clones; only one count was recorded for 9.5% to 15% of them. 0.095% to 0.15% of the sample belongs to the ten largest clones.

A single peripheral blood draw of around 120 mL on average was collected from each donor into heparinised tubes. A BD FACSAria II and a panel including CD45RO, CCR7, CD25, CD127, CD95 and CD27 were used to sort naive, central memory, regulatory and stem cell-like memory CD4+ T cells. All sorted populations exceeded 95% purity. PBMCs were separated immediately by Lymphoprep density gradient centrifugation and were stained directly, without being cultured. So that batch effects would be minimized, each experiment stained and sorted samples in pairs, pairing one healthy donor with one patient. The sequenced sample consisted of naive CD4+ T cells from blood. Explained via the paper, the cell subset or site label denotes: true naive CD4+ T cells. The receptor was derived from a man younger than 40 with type 1 diabetes.

CDR3 loop: CSVHRGYGYTF. The nucleotides are TGCAGCGTACACAGGGGCTATGGCTACACCTTC. This chain joins TRBV29-1 to TRBJ1-2; TRBD1 aligns with 7 central bases. Measured from the cysteine to the phenylalanine, the CDR3 is 11 residues long. This entry keeps only the CDR3 DNA: 33 bases, framed from base 1. The germline V gene gives CDR1 as SQVTM and CDR2 as ANQGSEA. Clipping removes 6 bases from V and 4 bases from J, with 2 as the unmatched junction base count.